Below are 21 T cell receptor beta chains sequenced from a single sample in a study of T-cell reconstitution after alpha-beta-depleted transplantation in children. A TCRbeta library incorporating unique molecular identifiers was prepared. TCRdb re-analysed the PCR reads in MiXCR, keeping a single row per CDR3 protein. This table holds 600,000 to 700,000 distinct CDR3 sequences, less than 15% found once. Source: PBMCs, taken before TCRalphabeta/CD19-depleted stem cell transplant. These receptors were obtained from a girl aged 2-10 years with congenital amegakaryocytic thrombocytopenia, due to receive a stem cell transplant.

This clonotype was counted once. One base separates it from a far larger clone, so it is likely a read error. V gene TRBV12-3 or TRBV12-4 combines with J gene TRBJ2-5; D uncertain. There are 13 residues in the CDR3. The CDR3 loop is CASSLGQQETRYF. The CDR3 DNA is TGTGCCAGCAGTTTAGGGCAGCAAGAGACCCGGTACTTC.

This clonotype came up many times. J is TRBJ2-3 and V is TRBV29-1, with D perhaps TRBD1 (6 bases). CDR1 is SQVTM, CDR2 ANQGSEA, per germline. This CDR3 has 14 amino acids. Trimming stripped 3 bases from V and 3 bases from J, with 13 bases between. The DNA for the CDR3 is TGCAGCGTTGATTCGCGGCAGGGGACAGATACGCAGTATTTT. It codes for CSVDSRQGTDTQYF.

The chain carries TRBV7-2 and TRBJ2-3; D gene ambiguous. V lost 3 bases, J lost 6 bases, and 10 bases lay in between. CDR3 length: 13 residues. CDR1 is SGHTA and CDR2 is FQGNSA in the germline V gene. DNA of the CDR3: TGTGCCAGCAGCTTCGAACAAGCGGATACGCAGTATTTT. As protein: CASSFEQADTQYF.

The CDR3 DNA sequence: TGTGCCAGCTCACCACGGCAGTCCCTCTCCTACGAGCAGTACTTC. The encoded protein is CASSPRQSLSYEQYF. The V gene is TRBV18, the J gene TRBJ2-7; D remains unclear. The germline V gene encodes CDR1 KGHSH and CDR2 LQKENI. Trimming removed 1 base from V and 0 bases from J, with 10 bases in between. The CDR3 totals 15 residues.

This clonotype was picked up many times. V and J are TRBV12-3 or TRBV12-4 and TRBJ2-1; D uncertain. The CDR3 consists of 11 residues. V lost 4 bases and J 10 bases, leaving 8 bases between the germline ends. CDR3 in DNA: TGTGCCAGCAGTTCAGCTAGGGAGCAGTTCTTC. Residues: CASSSAREQFF.

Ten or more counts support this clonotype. DNA for the CDR3: TGTGCCAGCAGCTTGTTCCGGGTAGAGCAGTTCTTC. This gives the protein CASSLFRVEQFF. The rearrangement joins TRBV5-5 to TRBJ2-1; D remains ambiguous. Trimming removed 1 base at V and 10 bases at J, with 9 bases between. This CDR3 has 12 residues. The germline CDR1 and CDR2 sequences are SGHKS and YYEKEE (reference sequence).

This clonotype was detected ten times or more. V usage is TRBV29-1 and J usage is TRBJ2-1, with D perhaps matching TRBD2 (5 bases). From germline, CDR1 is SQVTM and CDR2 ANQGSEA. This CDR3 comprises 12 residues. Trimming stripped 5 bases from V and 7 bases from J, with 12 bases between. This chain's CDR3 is CSVSIVANEQFF. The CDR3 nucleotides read TGCAGCGTTTCTATCGTAGCGAATGAGCAGTTCTTC.

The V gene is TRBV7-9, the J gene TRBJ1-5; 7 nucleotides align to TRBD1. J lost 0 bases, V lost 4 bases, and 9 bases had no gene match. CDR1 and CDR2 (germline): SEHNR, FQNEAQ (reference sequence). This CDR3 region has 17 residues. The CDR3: CASSWTGTEHSNQPQHF. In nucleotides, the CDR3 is TGTGCCAGCAGCTGGACTGGGACAGAGCATAGCAATCAGCCCCAGCATTTT.

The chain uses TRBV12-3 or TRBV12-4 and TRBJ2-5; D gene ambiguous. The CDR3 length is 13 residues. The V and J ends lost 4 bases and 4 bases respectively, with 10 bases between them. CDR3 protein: CASSSQVPETQYF. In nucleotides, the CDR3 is TGTGCCAGCAGTTCCCAGGTCCCAGAGACCCAGTACTTC.

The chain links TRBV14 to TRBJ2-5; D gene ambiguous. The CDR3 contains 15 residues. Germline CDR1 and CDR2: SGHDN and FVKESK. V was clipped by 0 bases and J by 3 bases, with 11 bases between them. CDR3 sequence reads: CASSQEIAPEETQYF. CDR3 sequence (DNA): TGTGCCAGCAGCCAAGAAATCGCCCCGGAAGAGACCCAGTACTTC.

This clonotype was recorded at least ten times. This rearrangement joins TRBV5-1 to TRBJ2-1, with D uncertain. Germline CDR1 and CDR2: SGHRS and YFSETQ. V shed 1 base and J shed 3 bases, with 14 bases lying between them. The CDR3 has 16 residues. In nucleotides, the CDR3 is TGCGCCAGCAGCTTGTCATTGGGTGTGAGCTACAATGAGCAGTTCTTC. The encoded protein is CASSLSLGVSYNEQFF.

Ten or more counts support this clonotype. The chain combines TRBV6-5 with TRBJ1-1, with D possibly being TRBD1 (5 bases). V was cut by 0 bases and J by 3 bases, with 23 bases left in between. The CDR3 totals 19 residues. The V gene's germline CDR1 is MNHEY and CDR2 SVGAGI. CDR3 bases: TGTGCCAGCAGTTACTCCCCGTGGACAACTCTAGGGGCGGACACTGAAGCTTTCTTT. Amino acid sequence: CASSYSPWTTLGADTEAFF.

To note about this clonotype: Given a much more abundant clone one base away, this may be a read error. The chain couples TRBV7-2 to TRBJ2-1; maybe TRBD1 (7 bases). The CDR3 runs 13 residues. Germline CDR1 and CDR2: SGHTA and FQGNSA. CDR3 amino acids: CASRPGGGNEQSF. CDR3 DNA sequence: TGTGCCAGCAGACCAGGGGGAGGCAATGAGCAGTCCTTC.

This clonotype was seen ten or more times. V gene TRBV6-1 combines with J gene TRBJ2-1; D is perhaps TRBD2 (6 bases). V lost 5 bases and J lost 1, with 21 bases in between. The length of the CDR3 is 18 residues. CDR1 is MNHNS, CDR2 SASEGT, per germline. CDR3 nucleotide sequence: TGTGCCAGCAGTCCCTTTAACGGCCGACTAGGGTCCTACAATGAGCAGTTCTTC. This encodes CASSPFNGRLGSYNEQFF.

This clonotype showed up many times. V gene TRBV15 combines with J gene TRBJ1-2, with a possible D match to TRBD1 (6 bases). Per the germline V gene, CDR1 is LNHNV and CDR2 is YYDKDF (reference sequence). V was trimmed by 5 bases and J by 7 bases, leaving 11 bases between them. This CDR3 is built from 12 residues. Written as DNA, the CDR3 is TGTGCCACCAGCCTAACAGGGTTTGGCTACACCTTC. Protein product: CATSLTGFGYTF.

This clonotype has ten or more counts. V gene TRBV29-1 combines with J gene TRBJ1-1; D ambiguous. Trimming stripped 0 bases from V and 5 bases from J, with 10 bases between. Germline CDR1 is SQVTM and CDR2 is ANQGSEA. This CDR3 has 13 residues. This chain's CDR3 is CSVEDLRVTEAFF. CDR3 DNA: TGCAGCGTTGAAGATCTAAGGGTGACTGAAGCTTTCTTT.

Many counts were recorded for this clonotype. The DNA of the CDR3 is TGCAGTGCTCCGGGTGGGACTAGCTCCTACAATGAGCAGTTCTTC. This gives the protein CSAPGGTSSYNEQFF. The chain combines TRBV20-1 with TRBJ2-1, with 8 bases fitting TRBD2. V dropped 5 bases and J dropped 0; count of bases not matched to a gene: 6. This CDR3 region has 15 residues. In germline, CDR1 is DFQATT, CDR2 SNEGSKA (reference sequence).

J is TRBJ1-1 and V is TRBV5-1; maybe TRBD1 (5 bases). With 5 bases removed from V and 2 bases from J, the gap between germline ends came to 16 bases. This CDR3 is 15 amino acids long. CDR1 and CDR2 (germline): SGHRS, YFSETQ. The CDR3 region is CASSRDGTLNTEAFF. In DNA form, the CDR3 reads TGCGCCAGCAGTCGGGACGGAACCCTCAACACTGAAGCTTTCTTT.

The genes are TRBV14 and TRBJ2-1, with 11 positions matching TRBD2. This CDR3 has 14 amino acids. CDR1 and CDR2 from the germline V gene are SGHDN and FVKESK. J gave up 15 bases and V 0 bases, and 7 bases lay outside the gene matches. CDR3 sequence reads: CASSQELAGGPRFF. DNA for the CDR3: TGTGCCAGCAGCCAAGAGCTAGCGGGAGGCCCGCGGTTCTTC. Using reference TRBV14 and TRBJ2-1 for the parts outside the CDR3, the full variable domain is EAGVTQFPSHSVIEKGQTVTLRCDPISGHDNLYWYRRVMGKEIKFLLHFVKESKQDESGMPNNRFLAERTGGTYSTLKVQPAELEDSGVYFCASSQELAGGPRFFGPGTRLTVL.

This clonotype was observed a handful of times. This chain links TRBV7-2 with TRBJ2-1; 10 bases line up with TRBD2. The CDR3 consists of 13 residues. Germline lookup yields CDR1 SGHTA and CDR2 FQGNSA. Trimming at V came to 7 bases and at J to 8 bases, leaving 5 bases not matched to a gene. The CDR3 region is CASNKREGYEQFF. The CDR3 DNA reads TGTGCCAGCAACAAGCGGGAGGGTTATGAGCAGTTCTTC.

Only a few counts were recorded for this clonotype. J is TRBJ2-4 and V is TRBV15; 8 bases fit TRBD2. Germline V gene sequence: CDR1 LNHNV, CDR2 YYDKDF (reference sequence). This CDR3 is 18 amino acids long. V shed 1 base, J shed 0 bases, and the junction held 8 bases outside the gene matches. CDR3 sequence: CATSRVLAEPLAKNIQYF. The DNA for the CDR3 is TGTGCCACCAGCAGAGTACTAGCGGAGCCCCTAGCCAAAAACATTCAGTACTTC. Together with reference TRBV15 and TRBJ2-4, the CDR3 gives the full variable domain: DAMVIQNPRYQVTQFGKPVTLSCSQTLNHNVMYWYQQKSSQAPKLLFHYYDKDFNNEADTPDNFQSRRPNTSFCFLDIRSPGLGDTAMYLCATSRVLAEPLAKNIQYFGAGTRLSVL.